This passage covers 22 T cell receptor beta chains from one sample sequenced in a study of T cell responses to AZD1222 COVID-19 vaccine (dated by TCRdb to 2020 to 2023). Libraries were made using the immunoSEQ multiplex PCR assay. TCRdb stores this immuneACCESS table with in-frame sequences only. Part of the clones is absent; in the studies checked, under half of the shortfall reflects unresolved V genes, and no reason is known for the rest. The sample table contains 150,000 to 200,000 clones; only one count was recorded for more than 75% of them. The top ten clones comprise roughly 25% of the sample. The label giving this sample's time point can be read as: about 28 days (+/-7) after the second vaccine dose. Sample: peripheral blood, taken 28 days after the second AZD1222 dose. These receptors were collected from an adult who received the AZD1222 COVID-19 vaccine.

The chain joins TRBV18 to TRBJ2-7; 7 bases line up with TRBD1. This CDR3 comprises 13 residues. The V gene end was trimmed by 6 bases and the J gene end by 5 bases; junction bases not matched to a gene: 7. Germline V CDR1 and CDR2: KGHSH, LQKENI. This CDR3 is CASSTGQSNEQYF. In DNA, the CDR3 is TGTGCCAGCTCTACGGGACAGAGTAACGAGCAGTACTTC.

V is TRBV12-2 and J is TRBJ2-1. TRBV12-2 is classified as a pseudogene. CDR3 length: 13 residues. CDR3 DNA: TGTGCAAGTCGCATGGGGACGACAAATGAGCAGTTCTTC. Amino acid sequence: CASRMGTTNEQFF.

The rearrangement joins TRBV15 to TRBJ1-2, with 7 bases identical to TRBD1. V shed 3 bases, J shed 4 bases, and the junction held 11 bases outside the gene matches. The CDR3 is 16 amino acids. Germline assignment: CDR1 LNHNV and CDR2 YYDKDF (reference sequence). In DNA form, the CDR3 reads TGTGCCACCAGCAGGAGGTTGGACAGGAAACCCTATGGCTACACCTTC. Its protein product is CATSRRLDRKPYGYTF.

The chain uses TRBV3-1 (or the pseudogene TRBV3-2) and TRBJ2-7; the D gene could be TRBD1 or TRBD2 (5 bases each). Trimming shortened V by 7 bases and J by 4 bases, and 17 bases separated the two germline ends. Germline CDR1 and CDR2: LGHDT and YNNKEL (reference sequence). The CDR3 length is 14 residues. The DNA of the CDR3 is TGTGCCAGCACCCCCGGGACGGTTCGGTACGAGCAGTACTTC. It specifies CASTPGTVRYEQYF.

The chain's CDR3 is CASSPYYVRQGSHEQYF. The CDR3 nucleotides are TGTGCCAGCAGCCCGTACTATGTTCGACAGGGAAGTCACGAGCAGTACTTC. V gene TRBV27 combines with J gene TRBJ2-7; 7 positions match TRBD1. The CDR3 totals 17 residues. CDR1 and CDR2 (germline): MNHEY, SMNVEV (reference sequence). After removal of 6 bases from V and 5 bases from J, the junction contained 19 bases not matched to a gene.

The V call is TRBV9, the J call TRBJ2-5; 8 bases align to TRBD2. CDR1 SGDLS and CDR2 YYNGEE come from the germline V gene. Trimming removed 2 bases from V and 5 bases from J; junction bases left unmatched: 11. This CDR3 is built from 16 residues. The DNA for the CDR3 is TGTGCCAGCAGCGTCCGACCCAGCGGGAGAGTGGAGACCCAGTACTTC. Protein: CASSVRPSGRVETQYF.

The chain is built from TRBV7-3 and TRBJ1-2; D remains ambiguous. Trimming stripped 5 bases from V and 6 bases from J, with 10 bases between. The CDR3 has 12 amino acids. Germline CDR1 SGHTA, CDR2 FQGTGA. The CDR3 nucleotides are TGTGCCAGCAGCCGGAGAGCGAATGGCTACACCTTC. Translation: CASSRRANGYTF.

This clone has just a few counts. The V gene is TRBV6-2 or TRBV6-3, the J gene TRBJ2-3; D assignment may be TRBD1 or TRBD2 (5 bases each). CDR3 size: 15 residues. The V gene lost 5 bases and the J gene lost 0 bases, with 12 bases spanning the gap. Germline V gives CDR1 MNHEY, CDR2 SVGEGT. The CDR3 sequence is CASSKRDHSTDTQYF. In DNA form, the CDR3 reads TGTGCCAGCAGTAAAAGGGACCACAGCACAGATACGCAGTATTTT.

The V and J genes are TRBV24-1 and TRBJ1-4; D ambiguous. Germline V gene sequence: CDR1 KGHDR, CDR2 SFDVKD. Deletions cut 5 bases from V and 10 bases from J, with 10 bases between. This CDR3 has 12 residues. The DNA of the CDR3 is TGTGCCACCAGTGGAAGGACCGGAAAACTGTTTTTT. It is translated as CATSGRTGKLFF.

This chain joins TRBV11-3 and TRBJ2-2; D is uncertain. V lost 6 bases to trimming and J lost 1 base, with 6 bases between them. CDR3 length equals 13 residues. Germline CDR1 reads SGHNT; CDR2 reads YENEEA. The CDR3 nucleotides read TGTGCCAGCAGTGTGGTGAACACCGGGGAGCTGTTTTTT. Protein sequence: CASSVVNTGELFF. The full variable domain, rest sourced from reference TRBV11-3 and TRBJ2-2, is EAGVVQSPRYKIIEKKQPVAFWCNPISGHNTLYWYLQNLGQGPELLIRYENEEAVDDSQLPKDRFSAERLKGVDSTLKIQPAELGDSAVYLCASSVVNTGELFFGEGSRLTVL.

For the CDR3, the DNA is TGTGCCAGCTCACCCGGAGGGGTGATCTCTGGAAACACCATATATTTT. It encodes CASSPGGVISGNTIYF. The rearrangement uses TRBV18 and TRBJ1-3; D perhaps matches TRBD1 (5 bases). CDR1 is KGHSH, CDR2 LQKENI, per germline. This CDR3 is 16 amino acids long. V was trimmed by 3 bases and J by 0 bases, leaving 12 bases between them. Full variable domain (outside the CDR3, taken from reference TRBV18 and TRBJ1-3): NAGVMQNPRHLVRRRGQEARLRCSPMKGHSHVYWYRQLPEEGLKFMVYLQKENIIDESGMPKERFSAEFPKEGPSILRIQQVVRGDSAAYFCASSPGGVISGNTIYFGEGSWLTVV.

This chain uses TRBV18 with TRBJ2-5; D unresolved. V lost 7 bases and J lost 1, with 1 base in between. CDR1 KGHSH and CDR2 LQKENI come from the germline V gene. The CDR3 runs 10 residues. The CDR3 bases are TGTGCCAGCTTCCAAGAGACCCAGTACTTC. Its translation: CASFQETQYF.

The chain combines TRBV11-2 with TRBJ2-7; D ambiguous. The CDR3 is 13 amino acids. Trimming shortened V by 1 base and J by 2 bases, and 6 bases separated the two germline ends. Germline V gives CDR1 SGHAT, CDR2 FQNNGV. The CDR3 nucleotides read TGTGCCAGCAGCTTAGGTCTAACCTACGAGCAGTACTTC. Its translation is CASSLGLTYEQYF.

The chain carries TRBV11-2 and TRBJ2-1; D gene uncertain. The CDR3 has 12 amino acids. V was pared by 6 bases and J by 7 bases, with 10 bases between. Germline values: CDR1 SGHAT, CDR2 FQNNGV. This CDR3 reads CASSPIRNEQFF. The CDR3 nucleotides read TGTGCCAGCAGTCCTATTCGGAATGAGCAGTTCTTC.

The chain uses TRBV3-1 (or the pseudogene TRBV3-2) and TRBJ2-7, with D possibly TRBD1 on 5 matching bases. Germline V gene data show CDR1 as LGHDT and CDR2 as YNNKEL (reference sequence). This CDR3 spans 15 amino acids. The V end lost 6 bases, the J end lost 6 bases, and 21 bases lay between the germline ends. CDR3 sequence (DNA): TGTGCCAGCAGACCTGCAGGGAACACCCCAGGCGAGCAGTACTTC. It yields the protein CASRPAGNTPGEQYF.

J is TRBJ1-2 and V is TRBV6-2 or TRBV6-3, with D tentatively TRBD1 (6 bases). This CDR3 spans 18 amino acids. Germline CDR1 reads MNHEY; CDR2 reads SVGEGT. Trimming shortened V by 6 bases and J by 2 bases, and 25 bases separated the two germline ends. CDR3 bases: TGTGCCAGCAGCTCTCTCTCCCCGGGGACACGAGTAAACTATGGCTACACCTTC. This translates into CASSSLSPGTRVNYGYTF.

This rearrangement joins TRBV6-4 to TRBJ2-2; TRBD2 matches 15 bases. Germline V gives CDR1 MRHNA, CDR2 SNTAGT. V gave up 8 bases and J gave up 3 bases; unmatched junction bases: 7. CDR3 size: 17 residues. The CDR3 region is CASGRGLAGGDTGELFF. The CDR3 coding sequence is TGTGCCAGCGGTCGGGGACTAGCGGGAGGAGACACCGGGGAGCTGTTTTTT.

This chain connects TRBV18 to TRBJ2-3; D tentatively fits TRBD1 or TRBD2 (5 bases each). V lost 6 bases and J lost 5, with 21 bases in between. Per the germline V gene, CDR1 is KGHSH and CDR2 is LQKENI. The CDR3 is 16 residues long. CDR3 protein: CASSTFRGEGRDTQYF. The CDR3 nucleotides read TGTGCCAGCTCGACGTTTCGGGGTGAGGGGAGAGATACGCAGTATTTT.

This clone has only a few counts. The CDR3 here is CATSDRGLRTEAFF. The CDR3 DNA reads as TGTGCCACCAGTGATAGGGGCCTTAGGACTGAAGCTTTCTTT. The chain carries TRBV24-1 and TRBJ1-1; D is possibly TRBD1 (5 bases). Trimming pared 3 bases from V and 5 bases from J, leaving 12 bases between. CDR3 size: 14 residues. CDR1 is KGHDR and CDR2 is SFDVKD in the germline V gene.

The rearrangement joins TRBV7-9 to TRBJ2-1, with TRBD2 matching 11 bases. This CDR3 region has 16 residues. After removal of 5 bases from V and 7 bases from J, the junction contained 10 bases not matched to a gene. CDR1 is SEHNR, CDR2 FQNEAQ, per germline (reference sequence). CDR3 DNA sequence: TGTGCCAGCAGCCCAACCACTAGCGGGAGCTGGAATGAGCAGTTCTTC. This sequence encodes CASSPTTSGSWNEQFF.

This chain joins TRBV27 and TRBJ2-2; a possible D gene is TRBD1 (5 bases). The CDR3 has 14 residues. Trimming stripped 6 bases from V and 1 base from J, with 9 bases between. Germline V gene data show CDR1 as MNHEY and CDR2 as SMNVEV (reference sequence). CDR3 sequence: CASRDTGNTGELFF. In DNA, the CDR3 is TGTGCCAGCAGAGATACAGGGAACACCGGGGAGCTGTTTTTT.

The chain recombines TRBV7-9 with TRBJ2-7; D unclear. The CDR3 sequence is 16 residues long. Per the germline V gene, CDR1 is SEHNR and CDR2 is FQNEAQ (reference sequence). The ends were cut back, 3 bases at V and 3 bases at J, with 18 bases in the middle. CDR3 coding DNA: TGTGCCAGCAGCTTCCTGACCCCTGGTCCCAACTACGAGCAGTACTTC. This translates into CASSFLTPGPNYEQYF.